The rows below give T cell receptor beta chains drawn from one sample of a study of beta chain features in type 1 diabetes. Sequencing used immunoSEQ multiplex PCR; TCRdb keeps in-frame clones, though not all of them. The data show approximately 50,000 clones, roughly 39% seen once. The sequencing input was Tregs from blood. These receptor sequences come from a young man with type 1 diabetes. Each CDR3 is given with its conserved first and last residue. D genes are given only for firm matches. Size is omitted from some rows. Given values are once, few, many or a class for expanded clones.

>TRBV27|NA|TRBD1|TRBJ2-4
TGTGCCAGCAATCCGGGACAGGGCTTTGTTGCCGCCAAAAACATTCAGTACTTC
CASNPGQGFVAAKNIQYF
>TRBV29-1|NA|NA|TRBJ2-7
TGCAGCGTGTCCTGGACAGGGAGGGACGAGCAGTACTTC
CSVSWTGRDEQYF
>TRBV5-1|NA|NA|TRBJ2-1
TGCGCCAGCAGATTTCAGGGATCTTCCAATGAGCAGTTCTTC
CASRFQGSSNEQFF
>TRBV5-1|NA|NA|TRBJ2-7
TGCGCCAGCAGCTTGACGGGAATCTACGAGCAGTACTTC
CASSLTGIYEQYF
>TRBV7-2|few|NA|TRBJ2-1
TGTGCCAGCAGCTTAGGGGGCTCTAGATCTTACAATGAGCAGTTCTTC
CASSLGGSRSYNEQFF
>TRBV7-7|NA|TRBD1|TRBJ2-1
TGTGCTAGCAGCTTTACCGGGACAGGGGACGATGAGCAGTTCTTC
CASSFTGTGDDEQFF
>TRBV19|few|TRBD1|TRBJ1-5
TGTGCCAGTAGGACTTTACAGGGGATGGGGGATCAGCCCCAGCATTTT
CASRTLQGMGDQPQHF
>TRBV7-9|NA|NA|TRBJ2-7
TGTGCCAGCAGCTTAGACGGGATAGGCCAGTACTTC
CASSLDGIGQYF
>TRBV7-3|few|NA|TRBJ2-5
TGTGCCAGCAGCCCAAGTTTACTGACAGAACAAGAGACCCAGTACTTC
CASSPSLLTEQETQYF
>TRBV18|NA|NA|TRBJ2-1
TGTGCCAGCTCACCACCGCCCAGCGGAATCTACAATGAGCAGTTCTTC
CASSPPPSGIYNEQFF
>TRBV5-1|NA|NA|TRBJ1-2
TGCGCCAGCAGCTTGGGAGGGTCGCACTATGGCTACACCTTC
CASSLGGSHYGYTF
>TRBV7-2|NA|TRBD1|TRBJ2-1
TGTGCCAGCAGACAACCGGGGACAGGGGCTAATGAGCAGTTCTTC
CASRQPGTGANEQFF
>TRBV7-8|few|TRBD2|TRBJ2-1
TGTGCCAGCAGCCTCGGGCTAGCGGTCTACAATGAGCAGTTCTTC
CASSLGLAVYNEQFF
>TRBV7-6|NA|TRBD2|TRBJ2-5
TGTGCCAGCAGCTTTTCCCCAGCGGGAGGCGAGACCCAGTACTTC
CASSFSPAGGETQYF
>TRBV7-8|NA|TRBD1|TRBJ2-5
TGTGCCAGCAGCTTTCAGGGGGTTGGGGAGACCCAGTACTTC
CASSFQGVGETQYF
>TRBV29-1|few|TRBD1|TRBJ2-7
TGCAGCGTTGATAGACAGGGGAACGGCGAGCAGTACTTC
CSVDRQGNGEQYF
>TRBV15|few|TRBD2|TRBJ2-5
TGTGCCACCAGCGGGCGGTATGGCGGGAGTTTGGAGACCCAGTACTTC
CATSGRYGGSLETQYF
>TRBV5-1|NA|NA|TRBJ2-1
TGCGCCAGCAGCTTAGCGCCAGCCTCCTACAATGAGCAGTTCTTC
CASSLAPASYNEQFF
>TRBV6-1|few|TRBD1|TRBJ1-2
TGTGCCAGCAGTGAACAGGGGGGTGGCTACACCTTC
CASSEQGGGYTF
>TRBV5-4|NA|TRBD2|TRBJ2-1
TGTGCCAGCAGCTCCCTAGCGGGAGTGTACAATGAGCAGTTCTTC
CASSSLAGVYNEQFF
>TRBV11-2|NA|TRBD2|TRBJ2-3
TGTGCCAGCAGCTTAGGGAGACTAGCGGGAGGAACAGATACGCAGTATTTT
CASSLGRLAGGTDTQYF
>TRBV18|NA|NA|TRBJ2-2
TGTGCCAGCGCGGAGACGCAGATCACCGGGGAGCTGTTTTTT
CASAETQITGELFF
>TRBV28|few|NA|TRBJ1-2
TGTGCCAGCGGCCGAGGGGGGGCGTCGCATGGCTACACCTTC
CASGRGGASHGYTF
>TRBV6-5|NA|NA|TRBJ1-3
TGTGCCAGCAAAATAGGACAACACTCTGGAAACACCATATATTTT
CASKIGQHSGNTIYF
>TRBV19|NA|TRBD1|TRBJ2-5
TGTGCCAGTAGTAGGACAGGACAGCCTCCCCAAGAGACCCAGTACTTC
CASSRTGQPPQETQYF
>TRBV7-2|once|NA|TRBJ1-1
TGTGCCAGCAGCCCGGGACTGTCGAACACTGAAGCTTTCTTT
CASSPGLSNTEAFF